The source of this T cell receptor (beta chain) is a study of cytomegalovirus exposure and HLA in healthy donors. Study-wide results and caveats: Earlier analysis found most TCR beta V segments productive about 87% or about 30% of the time. HLA alleles showed associations with 16,951 TCR beta sequences in a later analysis, at a 0.05 false discovery rate. Researchers left out some V segments, among them TRBV6-2 and TRBV6-3, as indistinguishable.

Comments on this clone: Its antigen is still unknown.

PCR employed 60 Vbeta and 13 Jbeta primers. TCRdb's copy holds only in-frame clones and misses some; the assay was immunoSEQ multiplex PCR. This table has tens of thousands of clones, 60% to 80% appearing once. V was clipped by 1 base and J by 5 bases; unmatched bases: 10. Per the germline V gene, CDR1 is SGHVS and CDR2 is FQNEAQ. The CDR3 totals 17 residues. The receptor was derived from a woman younger than 45 in good health and CMV-seronegative. The V gene is TRBV7-8, the J gene TRBJ2-5; 10 nucleotides agree with TRBD2. Sequences were obtained from PBMCs. The CDR3 DNA reads TGTGCCAGCAGCTTAGGTGCCAGCGGGGGGGCCGTGGAGACCCAGTACTTC. It encodes CASSLGASGGAVETQYF.